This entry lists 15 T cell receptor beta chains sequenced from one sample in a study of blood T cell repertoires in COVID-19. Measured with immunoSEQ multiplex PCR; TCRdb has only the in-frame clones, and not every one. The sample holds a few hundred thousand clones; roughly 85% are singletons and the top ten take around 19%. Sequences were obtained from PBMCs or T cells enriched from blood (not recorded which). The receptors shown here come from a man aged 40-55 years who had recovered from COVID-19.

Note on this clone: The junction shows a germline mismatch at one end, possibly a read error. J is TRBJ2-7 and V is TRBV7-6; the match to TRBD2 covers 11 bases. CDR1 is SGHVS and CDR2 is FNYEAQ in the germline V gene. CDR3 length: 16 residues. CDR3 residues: CASSLVASGRPYQQYF. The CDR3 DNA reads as TGTGCCAGCAGCTTAGTGGCTAGCGGGAGGCCCTACCAGCAGTACTTC.

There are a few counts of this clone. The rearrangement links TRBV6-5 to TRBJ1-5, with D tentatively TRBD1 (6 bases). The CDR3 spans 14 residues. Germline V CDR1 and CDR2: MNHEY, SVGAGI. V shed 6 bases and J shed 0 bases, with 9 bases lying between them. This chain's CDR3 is CASSKQGSNQPQHF. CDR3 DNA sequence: TGTGCCAGCAGCAAACAGGGTAGCAATCAGCCCCAGCATTTT.

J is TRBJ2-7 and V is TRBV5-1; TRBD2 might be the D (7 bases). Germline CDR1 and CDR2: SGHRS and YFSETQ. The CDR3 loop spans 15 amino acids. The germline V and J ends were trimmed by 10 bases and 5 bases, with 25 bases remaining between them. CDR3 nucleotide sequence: TGCGCCTCCTCAGTGGAGGGGGAGGGTAAGAACGAGCAGTACTTC. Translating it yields CASSVEGEGKNEQYF.

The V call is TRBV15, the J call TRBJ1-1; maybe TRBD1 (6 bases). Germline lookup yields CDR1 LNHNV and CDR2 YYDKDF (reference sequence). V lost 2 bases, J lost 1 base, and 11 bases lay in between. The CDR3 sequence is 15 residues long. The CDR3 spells CATSRHREGNTEAFF. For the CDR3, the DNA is TGTGCCACCAGCAGACACAGGGAGGGGAACACTGAAGCTTTCTTT. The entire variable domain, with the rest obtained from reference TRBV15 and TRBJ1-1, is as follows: DAMVIQNPRYQVTQFGKPVTLSCSQTLNHNVMYWYQQKSSQAPKLLFHYYDKDFNNEADTPDNFQSRRPNTSFCFLDIRSPGLGDTAMYLCATSRHREGNTEAFFGQGTRLTVV.

CDR3 nucleotide sequence: TGTGCCAGCAGCGGGCCGGTGCTAGCGGGCCCCGGGGAGCTGTTTTTT. Translation gives CASSGPVLAGPGELFF. The V gene is TRBV9, the J gene TRBJ2-2, with 8 bases identical to TRBD2. The CDR3 spans 16 residues. Unmatched junction bases numbered 10, after V lost 3 bases and J lost 6 bases. Germline-derived CDR1 and CDR2 are SGDLS and YYNGEE.

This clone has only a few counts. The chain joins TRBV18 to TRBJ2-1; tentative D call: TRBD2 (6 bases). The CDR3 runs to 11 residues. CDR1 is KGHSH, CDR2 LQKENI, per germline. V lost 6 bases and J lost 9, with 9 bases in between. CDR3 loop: CASSLATEQFF. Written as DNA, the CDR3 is TGTGCCAGCTCCCTAGCGACTGAGCAGTTCTTC.

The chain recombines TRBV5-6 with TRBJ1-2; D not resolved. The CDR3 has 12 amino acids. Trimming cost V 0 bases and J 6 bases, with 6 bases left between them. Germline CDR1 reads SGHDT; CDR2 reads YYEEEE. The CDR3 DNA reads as TGTGCCAGCAGCTTGGTAGTTGATGGCTACACCTTC. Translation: CASSLVVDGYTF.

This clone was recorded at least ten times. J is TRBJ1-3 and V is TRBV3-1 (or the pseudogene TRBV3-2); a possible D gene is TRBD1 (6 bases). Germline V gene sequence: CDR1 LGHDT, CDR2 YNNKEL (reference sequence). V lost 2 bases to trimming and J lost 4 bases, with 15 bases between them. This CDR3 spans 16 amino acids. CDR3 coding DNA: TGTGCCAGCAGCCAAAGGGCGAACAGGGCCGGAAACACCATATATTTT. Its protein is CASSQRANRAGNTIYF.

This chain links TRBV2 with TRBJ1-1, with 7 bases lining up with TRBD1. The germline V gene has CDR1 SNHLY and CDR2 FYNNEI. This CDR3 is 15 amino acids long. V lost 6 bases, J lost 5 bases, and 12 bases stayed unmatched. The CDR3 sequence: CASRGPTGRRTEAFF. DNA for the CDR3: TGTGCCAGCAGGGGGCCGACAGGGAGGAGGACTGAAGCTTTCTTT.

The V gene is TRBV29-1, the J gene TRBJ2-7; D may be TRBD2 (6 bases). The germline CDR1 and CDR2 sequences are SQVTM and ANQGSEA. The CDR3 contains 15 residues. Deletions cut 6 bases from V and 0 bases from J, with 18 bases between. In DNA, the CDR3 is TGCAGCGTCATTTGGTGGGACTCGCTCTCCTACGAGCAGTACTTC. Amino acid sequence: CSVIWWDSLSYEQYF.

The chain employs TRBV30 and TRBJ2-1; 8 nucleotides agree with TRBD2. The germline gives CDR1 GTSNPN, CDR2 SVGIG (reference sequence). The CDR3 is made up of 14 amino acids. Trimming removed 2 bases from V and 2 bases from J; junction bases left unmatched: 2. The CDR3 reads CAWSLAGTYNEQFF. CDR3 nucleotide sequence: TGTGCCTGGAGTTTAGCGGGAACCTACAATGAGCAGTTCTTC.

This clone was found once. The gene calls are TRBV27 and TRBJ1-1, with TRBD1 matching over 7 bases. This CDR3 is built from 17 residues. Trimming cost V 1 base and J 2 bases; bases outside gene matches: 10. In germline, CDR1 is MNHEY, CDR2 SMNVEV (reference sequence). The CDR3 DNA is TGTGCCAGCAGTTTATTGGACAGGCTTACCTCTAACACTGAAGCTTTCTTT. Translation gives CASSLLDRLTSNTEAFF.

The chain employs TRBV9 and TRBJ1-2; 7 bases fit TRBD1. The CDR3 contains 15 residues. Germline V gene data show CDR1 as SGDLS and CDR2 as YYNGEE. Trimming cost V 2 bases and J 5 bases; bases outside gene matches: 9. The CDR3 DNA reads TGTGCCAGCAGCGTTGGGGACAGTGCCGGTTATGGCTACACCTTC. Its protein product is CASSVGDSAGYGYTF.

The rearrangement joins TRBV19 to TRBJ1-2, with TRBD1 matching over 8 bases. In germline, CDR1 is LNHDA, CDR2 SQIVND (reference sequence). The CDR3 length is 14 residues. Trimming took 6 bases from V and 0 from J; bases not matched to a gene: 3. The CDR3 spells CASRSDRANYGYTF. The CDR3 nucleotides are TGTGCCAGTAGGTCGGACAGGGCTAACTATGGCTACACCTTC.

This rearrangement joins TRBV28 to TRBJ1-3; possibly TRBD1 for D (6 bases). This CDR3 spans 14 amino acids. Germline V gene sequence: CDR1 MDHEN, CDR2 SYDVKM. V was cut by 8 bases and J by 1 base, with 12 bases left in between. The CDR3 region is CASFSRGSGNTIYF. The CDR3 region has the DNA TGTGCCAGCTTCTCCAGGGGATCTGGAAACACCATATATTTT.